These 20 T cell receptor beta chains were sequenced from one sample in a study of blood T cell repertoires in COVID-19. TCRdb keeps only in-frame clones here, not all; method: immunoSEQ multiplex PCR. The data show over 150,000 clones, with around 81% seen just once and approximately 11% held by the top ten. The material sequenced was peripheral blood. These receptors were obtained from a man in his 70s with active or convalescent COVID-19.

This sequence joins TRBV24-1 and TRBJ2-1, with TRBD2 identical over 10 bases. Germline CDR1 is KGHDR and CDR2 is SFDVKD. This CDR3 comprises 19 residues. Trimming took 0 bases from V and 4 from J; bases not matched to a gene: 11. Here the CDR3 DNA reads TGTGCCACCAGTGATTTGCGGGCTAGCGGGAGTAGCGGGTACAATGAGCAGTTCTTC. Amino acids: CATSDLRASGSSGYNEQFF.

This clone was picked up a small number of times. The genes are TRBV6-5 and TRBJ1-1; D gene ambiguous. CDR3 length equals 13 residues. Germline assignment: CDR1 MNHEY and CDR2 SVGAGI. V lost 7 bases and J 4 bases, leaving 13 bases between the germline ends. The CDR3 loop is CASIERRGTEAFF. The DNA of the CDR3 is TGTGCCAGCATAGAGCGCCGGGGCACTGAAGCTTTCTTT.

The chain recombines TRBV13 with TRBJ2-2; 9 bases line up with TRBD2. J was trimmed by 8 bases and V by 5 bases; bases with no gene match: 9. Germline loops: CDR1 PRHDT, CDR2 FYEKMQ (reference sequence). CDR3 length: 15 residues. The CDR3 DNA follows: TGTGCCAGCAGCCACCTAGCGGGAACCTCTGGGGAGCTGTTTTTT. Encoded protein: CASSHLAGTSGELFF.

The chain employs TRBV4-3 and TRBJ1-4, with a weak D call TRBD1 (6 bases). CDR3 size: 18 residues. Trimming pared 1 base from V and 0 bases from J, leaving 15 bases between. Looked up from germline, CDR1 is LGHNA and CDR2 is YSLEER. CDR3 amino acids: CASSQAGTGRPTNEKLFF. In DNA form, the CDR3 reads TGCGCCAGCAGCCAAGCTGGTACAGGGAGACCAACTAATGAAAAACTGTTTTTT.

The rearrangement uses TRBV11-2 and TRBJ2-3; D ambiguous. In germline, CDR1 is SGHAT, CDR2 FQNNGV. This CDR3 is built from 13 residues. V was shortened by 8 bases and J by 2 bases, with 11 bases between the two germline ends. The CDR3: CASLWQITDTQYF. As DNA, the CDR3 is TGTGCCAGCCTCTGGCAGATCACAGATACGCAGTATTTT.

Remarks on this clone: This likely reflects a read error, since a far larger clone is one base away. The chain links TRBV6-4 to TRBJ1-1; TRBD1 aligns across 9 bases. The CDR3 runs 14 residues. The V gene end was trimmed by 7 bases and the J gene end by 1 base; junction bases not matched to a gene: 4. CDR1 is MRHNA and CDR2 is SNTAGT in the germline V gene. The CDR3 region is CASKPGQGNTEAFF. CDR3 DNA sequence: TGTGCCAGCAAGCCGGGACAGGGGAACACTGAAGCTTTCTTT.

In this sample, this clone turned up a few times. The chain has TRBV6-5 and TRBJ1-1, with TRBD1 as a possible D gene (5 bases). The V end was cut by 0 bases, the J end by 2 bases, with 7 bases between. CDR1 is MNHEY and CDR2 is SVGAGI in the germline V gene. The CDR3 is 14 amino acids. In DNA form, the CDR3 reads TGTGCCAGCAGTTACTCGCAGGGAAACACTGAAGCTTTCTTT. Its translation is CASSYSQGNTEAFF.

V and J are TRBV19 and TRBJ2-3; 8 bases map to TRBD1. This CDR3 spans 14 amino acids. CDR1 and CDR2 (germline): LNHDA, SQIVND (reference sequence). After removal of 8 bases from V and 3 bases from J, the junction contained 7 bases not matched to a gene. The CDR3 sequence: CASDRGSSTDTQYF. In nucleotides, the CDR3 is TGTGCCAGTGACAGGGGAAGTTCAACAGATACGCAGTATTTT.

This clone was observed a single time. This sequence joins TRBV5-8 and TRBJ1-4; D is undetermined. V gave up 4 bases and J gave up 0 bases, with 10 bases separating them. Per germline, CDR1 SGHTS and CDR2 YDEGEE. The CDR3 runs to 15 residues. The CDR3 DNA is TGTGCCAGCAGCGACTACAGCACAACTAATGAAAAACTGTTTTTT. Residues: CASSDYSTTNEKLFF.

The V call is TRBV19, the J call TRBJ2-2; no reliable D call. CDR3 length: 16 amino acids. Germline CDR1 is LNHDA and CDR2 is SQIVND (reference sequence). V was pared by 4 bases and J by 4 bases, with 16 bases between. The CDR3 DNA reads TGTGCCAGTAGTACAATTTCTGCCCACATCACCGGGGAGCTGTTTTTT. Its protein product is CASSTISAHITGELFF. Looking up the rest from reference TRBV19 and TRBJ2-2 gives the full variable domain: DGGITQSPKYLFRKEGQNVTLSCEQNLNHDAMYWYRQDPGQGLRLIYYSQIVNDFQKGDIAEGYSVSREKKESFPLTVTSAQKNPTAFYLCASSTISAHITGELFFGEGSRLTVL.

The chain couples TRBV19 to TRBJ1-1; TRBD1 aligns across 7 bases. Germline V gene lookup returns CDR1 LNHDA and CDR2 SQIVND (reference sequence). This CDR3 contains 15 residues. After removal of 7 bases from V and 4 bases from J, the junction contained 12 bases not matched to a gene. The CDR3 is CASTPAGTARTEAFF. In DNA, the CDR3 is TGTGCCAGTACACCAGCAGGGACAGCGCGCACTGAAGCTTTCTTT.

In its sample, this clone was seen once. J is TRBJ1-2 and V is TRBV6-4; 8 bases agree with TRBD1. The CDR3 totals 13 residues. Unmatched junction bases numbered 4, after V lost 6 bases and J lost 4 bases. Looked up from germline, CDR1 is MRHNA and CDR2 is SNTAGT. The CDR3, as DNA: TGTGCCAGCAGCCACAGGGGGGGCTATGGCTACACCTTC. Translating it yields CASSHRGGYGYTF.

The chain links TRBV19 to TRBJ1-5; the D gene is possibly TRBD1 (5 bases). The CDR3 loop spans 15 amino acids. V lost 6 bases and J lost 1, with 13 bases in between. The germline CDR1 and CDR2 sequences are LNHDA and SQIVND (reference sequence). As DNA, the CDR3 is TGTGCCAGTAGGGGGCAGGGCTTGAGCAATCAGCCCCAGCATTTT. This encodes CASRGQGLSNQPQHF.

The chain has TRBV7-2 and TRBJ1-6; TRBD1 might be the D (6 bases). Germline assignment: CDR1 SGHTA and CDR2 FQGNSA. This CDR3 has 17 residues. The V end lost 4 bases, the J end lost 1 base, and 14 bases lay between the germline ends. CDR3 protein: CASSSPPGQSYNSPLHF. The CDR3 DNA is TGTGCCAGCAGCTCCCCCCCCGGACAGTCCTATAATTCACCCCTCCACTTT.

J is TRBJ1-5 and V is TRBV3-1 (or the pseudogene TRBV3-2); unclear D gene. This CDR3 comprises 14 residues. The germline V gene encodes CDR1 LGHDT and CDR2 YNNKEL (reference sequence). The V and J ends lost 2 bases and 0 bases respectively, with 5 bases between them. CDR3 in DNA: TGTGCCAGCAGCCAATTAGATAGCAATCAGCCCCAGCATTTT. It yields the protein CASSQLDSNQPQHF.

The V call is TRBV6-5, the J call TRBJ2-7; the D gene is possibly TRBD2 (5 bases). This CDR3 spans 15 amino acids. CDR1 and CDR2 from the germline V gene are MNHEY and SVGAGI. V gave up 0 bases and J gave up 3 bases, with 12 bases separating them. The DNA for the CDR3 is TGTGCCAGCAGTTACTCACTGGCAGGAGGCTACGAGCAGTACTTC. Translating gives CASSYSLAGGYEQYF.

The V call is TRBV6-1, the J call TRBJ1-5; D not resolved. V lost 2 bases to trimming and J lost 0 bases, with 14 bases between them. The length of the CDR3 is 17 residues. CDR1 is MNHNS, CDR2 SASEGT, per germline. CDR3 sequence (DNA): TGTGCCAGCAGTGAAAGGCAGGCTACGTATAGCAATCAGCCCCAGCATTTT. Encoded protein: CASSERQATYSNQPQHF.

This clone was seen just once. The rearrangement links TRBV25-1 to TRBJ2-2, with 7 bases lining up with TRBD1. This CDR3 has 14 residues. Germline loops: CDR1 MGHDK, CDR2 SYGVNS. V dropped 4 bases and J dropped 5; count of bases not matched to a gene: 4. The CDR3 loop reads CASSVKQGTGELFF. CDR3 DNA: TGTGCCAGCAGTGTAAAACAGGGGACCGGGGAGCTGTTTTTT.

This chain joins TRBV7-9 and TRBJ1-6, with TRBD1 identical over 8 bases. This CDR3 is 17 amino acids long. V lost 4 bases and J lost 7; bases outside the gene matches: 12. Per the germline V gene, CDR1 is SEHNR and CDR2 is FQNEAQ (reference sequence). Here the CDR3 reads CASSSRTGNVLNSPLHF. The CDR3 DNA follows: TGTGCCAGCAGCTCCCGGACAGGGAATGTCCTAAATTCACCCCTCCACTTT.

This chain connects TRBV5-5 to TRBJ1-2; 7 bases are shared with TRBD1. The CDR3 totals 16 residues. Germline loops: CDR1 SGHKS, CDR2 YYEKEE (reference sequence). V lost 2 bases, J lost 6 bases, and 13 bases stayed unmatched. CDR3 residues: CASSLDSFGQEDGYTF. CDR3 in DNA: TGTGCCAGCAGCTTAGATTCGTTCGGACAGGAGGATGGCTACACCTTC.